This T cell receptor beta chain was identified during a study of T cell responses to AZD1222 COVID-19 vaccine. General study results and limits: With two AZD1222 doses given, Spike-specific TCR breadth and depth both rose.

Details on this clone: Its cognate antigen is unknown.

Looked up from germline, CDR1 is SGHNT and CDR2 is YENEEA. The CDR3 is 15 residues long. Trimming pared 8 bases from V and 3 bases from J, leaving 17 bases between. TCRdb keeps only in-frame clones here, not all; method: immunoSEQ multiplex PCR. In the table there are approximately 130,000 clones, approximately 85% of which are singletons. This clonotype was sampled from an adult who received the AZD1222 COVID-19 vaccine. The specimen comprised peripheral blood, sampled 28 days after the second AZD1222 dose. The chain employs TRBV11-3 and TRBJ2-1, with D possibly being TRBD1 or TRBD2 (5 bases each). The CDR3 protein is CASGGNALFYNEQFF. DNA for the CDR3: TGTGCCAGCGGGGGAAACGCCCTTTTCTACAATGAGCAGTTCTTC.